This TCR beta chain derives from a study of T cell responses to AZD1222 COVID-19 vaccine. Regarding the study as a whole: Epitopes outside B.1.351 and B.1.1.7 mutated regions reportedly drew nearly half of spike TCRs.

Measured with immunoSEQ multiplex PCR; TCRdb has only the in-frame clones, and not every one. The sample lists under 55,000 clones, about 86% occurring once. For this clone: The antigen remains unidentified.

V lost 2 bases and J lost 0; bases outside the gene matches: 0. Germline CDR1 and CDR2: MGHRA and YSYEKL. The CDR3 is 17 residues long. This sequence was found in an adult in good health. The rearrangement links TRBV4-1 to TRBJ2-2, with TRBD2 identical over 13 bases. This sample comprised peripheral blood, obtained on day 0 of AZD1222 vaccination. CDR3 in amino acids: CASSQTSGGANTGELFF. CDR3 in DNA: TGCGCCAGCAGCCAAACTAGCGGGGGGGCGAACACCGGGGAGCTGTTTTTT.